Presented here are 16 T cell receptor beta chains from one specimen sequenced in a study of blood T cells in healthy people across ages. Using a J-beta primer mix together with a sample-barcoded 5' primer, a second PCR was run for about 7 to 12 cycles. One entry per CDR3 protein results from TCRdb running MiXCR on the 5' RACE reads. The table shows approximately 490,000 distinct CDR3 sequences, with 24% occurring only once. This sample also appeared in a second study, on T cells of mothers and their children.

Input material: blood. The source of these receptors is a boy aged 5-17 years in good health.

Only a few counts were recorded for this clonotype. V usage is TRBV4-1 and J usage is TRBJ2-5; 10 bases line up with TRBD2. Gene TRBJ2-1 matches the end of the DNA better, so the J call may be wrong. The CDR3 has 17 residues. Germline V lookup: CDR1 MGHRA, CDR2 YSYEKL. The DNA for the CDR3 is TGCGCCAGCAGCCAAGATCAGGTAGCGGGAGGTGGCAATGAGCAGTTCTTC. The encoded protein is CASSQDQVAGGGNEQFF.

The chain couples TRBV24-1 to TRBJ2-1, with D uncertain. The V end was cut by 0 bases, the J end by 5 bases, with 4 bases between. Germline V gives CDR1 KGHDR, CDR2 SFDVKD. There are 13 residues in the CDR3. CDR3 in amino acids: CATSDLGNNEQFF. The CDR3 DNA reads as TGTGCCACCAGTGATTTGGGGAACAATGAGCAGTTCTTC.

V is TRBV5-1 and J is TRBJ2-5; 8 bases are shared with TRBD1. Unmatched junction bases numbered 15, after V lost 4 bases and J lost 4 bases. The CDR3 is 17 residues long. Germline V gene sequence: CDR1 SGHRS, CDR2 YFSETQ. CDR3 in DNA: TGCGCCAGCAGCCCCGGAAGCAGGGGGCGGCTATCAGAGACCCAGTACTTC. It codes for CASSPGSRGRLSETQYF. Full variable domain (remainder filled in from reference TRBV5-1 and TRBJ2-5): KAGVTQTPRYLIKTRGQQVTLSCSPISGHRSVSWYQQTPGQGLQFLFEYFSETQRNKGNFPGRFSGRQFSNSRSEMNVSTLELGDSALYLCASSPGSRGRLSETQYFGPGTRLLVL.

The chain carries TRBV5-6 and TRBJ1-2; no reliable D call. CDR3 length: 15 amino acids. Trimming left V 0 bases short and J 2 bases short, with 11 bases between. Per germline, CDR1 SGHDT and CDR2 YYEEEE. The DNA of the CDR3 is TGTGCCAGCAGCTTGGGTTACGGGCCCAACTATGGCTACACCTTC. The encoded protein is CASSLGYGPNYGYTF.

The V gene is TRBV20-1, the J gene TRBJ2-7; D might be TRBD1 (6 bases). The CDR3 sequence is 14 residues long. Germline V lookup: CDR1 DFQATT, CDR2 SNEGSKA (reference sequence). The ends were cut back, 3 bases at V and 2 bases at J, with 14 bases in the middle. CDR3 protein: CSASDRDIAYEQYF. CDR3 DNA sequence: TGCAGTGCTAGTGACCGGGACATCGCCTACGAGCAGTACTTC.

The CDR3 region is CASRATKFQPQHF. CDR3 nucleotides: TGTGCCAGCAGGGCAACCAAATTTCAGCCCCAGCATTTT. This sequence joins TRBV28 and TRBJ1-5; D is ambiguous. CDR1 MDHEN and CDR2 SYDVKM come from the germline V gene. The CDR3 runs 13 residues. V shed 6 bases and J shed 6 bases, with 12 bases lying between them.

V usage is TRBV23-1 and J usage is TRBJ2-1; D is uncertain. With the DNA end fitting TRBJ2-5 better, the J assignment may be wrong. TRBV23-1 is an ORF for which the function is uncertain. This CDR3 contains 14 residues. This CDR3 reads CASSRLCQIETQYF. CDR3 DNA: TGCGCCAGCAGTCGGTTGTGCCAAATTGAGACCCAGTACTTC.

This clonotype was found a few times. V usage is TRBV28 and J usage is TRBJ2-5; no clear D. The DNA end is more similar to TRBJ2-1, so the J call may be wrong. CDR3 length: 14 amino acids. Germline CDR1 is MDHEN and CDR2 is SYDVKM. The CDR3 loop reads CASTLLGGRMEQFF. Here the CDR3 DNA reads TGTGCCAGCACCCTCCTGGGTGGACGAATGGAGCAGTTCTTC.

The chain's CDR3 is CASSPSPGRTAFF. The CDR3 bases are TGTGCCAGCAGCCCATCCCCCGGTCGTACAGCTTTCTTT. The chain uses TRBV7-2 and TRBJ1-1; the D is unclear. This CDR3 has 13 residues. V was shortened by 5 bases and J by 10 bases, with 17 bases between the two germline ends. Germline values: CDR1 SGHTA, CDR2 FQGNSA.

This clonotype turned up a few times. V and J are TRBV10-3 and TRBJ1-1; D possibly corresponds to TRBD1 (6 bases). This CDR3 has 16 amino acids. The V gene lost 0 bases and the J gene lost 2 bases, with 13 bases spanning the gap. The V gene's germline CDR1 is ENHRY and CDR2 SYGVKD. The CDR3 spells CAISESGVRGNTEAFF. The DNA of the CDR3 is TGTGCCATCAGTGAGTCTGGTGTCAGGGGAAACACTGAAGCTTTCTTT.

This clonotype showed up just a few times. As DNA, the CDR3 is TGTGCCAGCAGCGTAGCCCGCGGTGGAACAGATACGCAGTATTTT. Its translation: CASSVARGGTDTQYF. The chain has TRBV9 and TRBJ2-3; D is ambiguous. Trimming left V 0 bases short and J 3 bases short, with 11 bases between. This CDR3 region has 15 residues. CDR1 is SGDLS, CDR2 YYNGEE, per germline.

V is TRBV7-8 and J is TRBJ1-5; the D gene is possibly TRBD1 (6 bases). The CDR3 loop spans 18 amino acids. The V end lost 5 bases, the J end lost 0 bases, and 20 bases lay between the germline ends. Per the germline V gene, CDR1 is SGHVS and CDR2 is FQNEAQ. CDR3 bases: TGTGCCAGCAGCCCATCCCCGGACAGATGGGATAGCAATCAGCCCCAGCATTTT. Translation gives CASSPSPDRWDSNQPQHF.

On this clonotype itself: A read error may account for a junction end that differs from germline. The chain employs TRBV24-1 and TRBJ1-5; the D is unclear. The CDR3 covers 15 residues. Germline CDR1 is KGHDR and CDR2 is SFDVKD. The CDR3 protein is CATSDHQTGNQPQHF. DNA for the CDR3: TGTGCCACCAGTGACCACCAGACGGGAAATCAGCCCCAGCACTTT.

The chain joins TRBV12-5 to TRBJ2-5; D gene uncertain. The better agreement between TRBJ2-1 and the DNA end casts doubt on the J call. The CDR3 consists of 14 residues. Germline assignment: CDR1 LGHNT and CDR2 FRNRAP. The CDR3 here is CASGLVAPSNEQFF. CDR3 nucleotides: TGTGCTAGTGGTTTGGTAGCCCCAAGCAATGAGCAGTTCTTC.

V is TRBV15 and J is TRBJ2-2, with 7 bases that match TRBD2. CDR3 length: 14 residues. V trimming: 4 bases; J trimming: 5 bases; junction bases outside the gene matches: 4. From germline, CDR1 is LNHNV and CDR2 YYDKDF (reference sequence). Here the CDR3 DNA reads TGTGCCACCAGCAAAGCGGGGAGAACCGGGGAGCTGTTTTTT. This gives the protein CATSKAGRTGELFF.

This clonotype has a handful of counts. The CDR3 protein is CASRQGPQETQYF. The CDR3, as DNA: TGTGCCAGCCGACAGGGTCCCCAAGAGACCCAGTACTTC. The chain uses TRBV6-2 or TRBV6-3 and TRBJ2-5; 7 nucleotides line up with TRBD1. The CDR3 consists of 13 residues. Germline CDR1 is MNHEY and CDR2 is SVGEGT. With 8 bases clipped from V and 1 base from J, the junction kept 4 bases outside the gene matches.